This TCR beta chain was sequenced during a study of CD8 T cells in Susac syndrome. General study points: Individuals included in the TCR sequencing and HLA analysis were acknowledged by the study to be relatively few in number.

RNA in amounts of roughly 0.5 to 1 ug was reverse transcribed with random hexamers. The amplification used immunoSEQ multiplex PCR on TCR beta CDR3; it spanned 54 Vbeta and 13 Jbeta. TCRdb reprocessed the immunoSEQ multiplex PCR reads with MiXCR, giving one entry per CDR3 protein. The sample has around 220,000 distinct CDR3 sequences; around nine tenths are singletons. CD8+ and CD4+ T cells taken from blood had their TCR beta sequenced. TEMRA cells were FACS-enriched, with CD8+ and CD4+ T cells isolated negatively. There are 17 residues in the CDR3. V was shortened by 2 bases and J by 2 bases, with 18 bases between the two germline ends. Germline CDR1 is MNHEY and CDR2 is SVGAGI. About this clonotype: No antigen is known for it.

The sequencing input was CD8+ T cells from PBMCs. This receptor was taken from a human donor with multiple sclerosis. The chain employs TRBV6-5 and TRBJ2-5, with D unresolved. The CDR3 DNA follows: TGTGCCAGCAGTTACGAAAAGGGTTCCGTCCAGCAAGAGACCCAGTACTTC. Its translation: CASSYEKGSVQQETQYF.